This T cell receptor beta chain was sequenced for a study of OX40 agonist ivuxolimab in advanced cancers. Study at large: As their treatment, patients were administered ivuxolimab, an agonistic anti-OX40 (CD134) antibody. Patients treated during dose escalation were battling hepatocellular carcinoma, melanoma, renal cell or head and neck cancer. Whole-study results and caveats: Among the least clonally expanded were partial responders at 0.1-3.0 mg/kg.

A history of autoimmune disease or systemic immunosuppression excluded patients. Of note for this clone: As yet, its antigen is unknown.

Germline V lookup: CDR1 GTSNPN, CDR2 SVGIG (reference sequence). The CDR3 totals 15 residues. The V segment lost 3 bases and the J segment 4 bases; nucleotides outside the gene matches: 11. The method was immunoSEQ multiplex PCR; TCRdb's version includes in-frame clones alone and lacks a portion of them. Among under 85,000 clones listed, approximately 88% were seen once. The sample consisted of CD4+ or CD8+ T cells sorted from blood, taken in a trial of the OX40 agonist ivuxolimab. The V gene is TRBV30, the J gene TRBJ1-1; 7 bases agree with TRBD1. The TCR sequence derives from an adult with an advanced solid tumor such as melanoma, head and neck, liver or kidney cancer. CDR3 coding DNA: TGTGCCTGGAGGTCCCCGGACAGGTCGGGCACTGAAGCTTTCTTT. Protein product: CAWRSPDRSGTEAFF.